Each of the 30 T cell receptor beta chains below was sequenced from the same sample in a study of blood T cell repertoires in COVID-19. TCRdb's table, derived via immunoSEQ multiplex PCR, lists solely in-frame clones and lacks some. The sample has tens of thousands of clones; around 87% are singletons. Sequencing used peripheral blood. All receptors derive from a human donor in a cohort sampled during active COVID-19.

The rearrangement uses TRBV4-2 and TRBJ2-3; perhaps TRBD1 as D (7 bases). The germline gives CDR1 LGHNA, CDR2 YNFKEQ. The CDR3 covers 16 residues. The ends were cut back, 6 bases at V and 2 bases at J, with 18 bases in the middle. As DNA, the CDR3 is TGTGCCAGCAGGTCTTCGGAGGGACAGTACACAGATACGCAGTATTTT. It specifies CASRSSEGQYTDTQYF.

V gene TRBV11-2 combines with J gene TRBJ1-3, with TRBD1 matching over 9 bases. The CDR3 runs to 12 residues. The trim removed 4 bases at V and 12 bases at J, leaving 4 bases unmatched. Germline V gene lookup returns CDR1 SGHAT and CDR2 FQNNGV. The CDR3: CASSWDREGIYF. CDR3 in DNA: TGTGCCAGCAGCTGGGACAGGGAAGGCATATATTTT.

This chain connects TRBV3-1 (or the pseudogene TRBV3-2) to TRBJ1-2; no reliable D call. V was clipped by 3 bases and J by 4 bases, with 9 bases between them. The germline gives CDR1 LGHDT, CDR2 YNNKEL (reference sequence). This CDR3 comprises 13 residues. The CDR3 spells CASSQGSSYGYTF. The CDR3 DNA sequence: TGTGCCAGCAGCCAGGGCAGCAGCTATGGCTACACCTTC.

The gene calls are TRBV11-2 and TRBJ2-2; no clear D. The CDR3 contains 13 residues. In germline, CDR1 is SGHAT, CDR2 FQNNGV. Trimming pared 8 bases from V and 4 bases from J, leaving 11 bases between. DNA of the CDR3: TGTGCCAGCGGAGTGCTGGGCACCGGGGAGCTGTTTTTT. This translates into CASGVLGTGELFF. Combining the CDR3 with reference TRBV11-2 and TRBJ2-2 gives the whole variable domain EAGVAQSPRYKIIEKRQSVAFWCNPISGHATLYWYQQILGQGPKLLIQFQNNGVVDDSQLPKDRFSAERLKGVDSTLKIQPAKLEDSAVYLCASGVLGTGELFFGEGSRLTVL.

The V gene is TRBV15, the J gene TRBJ1-1, with no clear D. The CDR3 spans 16 residues. Per the germline V gene, CDR1 is LNHNV and CDR2 is YYDKDF (reference sequence). The V end lost 0 bases, the J end lost 5 bases, and 16 bases lay between the germline ends. DNA of the CDR3: TGTGCCACCAGCAGAGATTACGCTGCGGAGGAAACTGAAGCTTTCTTT. Protein: CATSRDYAAEETEAFF.

This chain connects TRBV11-3 to TRBJ1-1; D might be TRBD1 (5 bases). The CDR3 loop spans 15 amino acids. Deletions cut 0 bases from V and 3 bases from J, with 11 bases between. Per germline, CDR1 SGHNT and CDR2 YENEEA. The CDR3 spells CASSLDGDRYTEAFF. DNA of the CDR3: TGTGCCAGCAGCTTAGATGGCGACAGATACACTGAAGCTTTCTTT.

There are a few counts of this clone. V and J are TRBV30 and TRBJ2-7, with D perhaps matching TRBD2 (6 bases). Trimming removed 6 bases from V and 2 bases from J, with 17 bases in between. CDR3 length equals 14 residues. Germline values: CDR1 GTSNPN, CDR2 SVGIG (reference sequence). The CDR3 is CACTRGTGPYEQYF. The CDR3 DNA sequence: TGTGCCTGTACCCGCGGGACCGGACCCTACGAGCAGTACTTC.

The V call is TRBV2, the J call TRBJ2-2; the D gene is possibly TRBD2 (6 bases). Trimming shortened V by 2 bases and J by 4 bases, and 11 bases separated the two germline ends. CDR1 and CDR2 (germline): SNHLY, FYNNEI. The CDR3 is made up of 15 amino acids. This chain's CDR3 is CASSETWGGTGELFF. CDR3 in DNA: TGTGCCAGCAGTGAAACATGGGGAGGCACCGGGGAGCTGTTTTTT. Filled out from reference TRBV2 and TRBJ2-2, the complete variable domain reads EPEVTQTPSHQVTQMGQEVILRCVPISNHLYFYWYRQILGQKVEFLVSFYNNEISEKSEIFDDQFSVERPDGSNFTLKIRSTKLEDSAMYFCASSETWGGTGELFFGEGSRLTVL.

This chain uses TRBV4-1 with TRBJ1-1, with D maybe TRBD1 (6 bases). Trimming cost V 4 bases and J 3 bases, with 21 bases left between them. The germline gives CDR1 MGHRA, CDR2 YSYEKL. This CDR3 spans 17 amino acids. The CDR3 loop is CASSLRPGALTDTEAFF. CDR3 nucleotide sequence: TGCGCCAGCAGCCTCCGCCCAGGGGCGCTAACGGACACTGAAGCTTTCTTT.

The chain has TRBV19 and TRBJ1-5; no definite D call. CDR3 length: 12 residues. The germline CDR1 and CDR2 sequences are LNHDA and SQIVND (reference sequence). The V end was cut by 3 bases, the J end by 7 bases, with 7 bases between. The CDR3 spells CASSMVQQPQHF. The DNA for the CDR3 is TGTGCCAGTAGTATGGTTCAGCAGCCCCAGCATTTT.

CDR3 nucleotides: TGTGCCAGCAGCTGGGCAGTCTACAATGAGCAGTTCTTC. It translates to CASSWAVYNEQFF. The chain is built from TRBV12-3 or TRBV12-4 and TRBJ2-1, with D unresolved. Trimming left V 6 bases short and J 3 bases short, with 9 bases between. This CDR3 region has 13 residues.

The V gene is TRBV27, the J gene TRBJ2-1; the D is unclear. Germline V gene lookup returns CDR1 MNHEY and CDR2 SMNVEV (reference sequence). V lost 9 bases to trimming and J lost 10 bases, with 25 bases between them. The CDR3 is made up of 15 amino acids. The CDR3 nucleotides are TGTGCCAGTAGTCCCCTTGGAGCTCTTTCGTACGAGCAGTTCTTC. Protein sequence: CASSPLGALSYEQFF.

This clone was recorded a few times. The J gene is TRBJ1-1, the V gene TRBV9; no definite D call. In germline, CDR1 is SGDLS, CDR2 YYNGEE. Deletions cut 0 bases from V and 0 bases from J, with 9 bases between. This CDR3 has 15 amino acids. CDR3 loop: CASSVVWGVNTEAFF. In DNA, the CDR3 is TGTGCCAGCAGCGTAGTGTGGGGAGTGAACACTGAAGCTTTCTTT.

This chain uses TRBV6-6 with TRBJ2-3; possible D gene TRBD1, 5 bases. V lost 5 bases, J lost 1 base, and 19 bases lay in between. Germline V gene lookup returns CDR1 MNHNY and CDR2 SVGAGI (reference sequence). This CDR3 has 17 residues. The CDR3 sequence is CASSRTLSGLGTDTQYF. The CDR3 region has the DNA TGTGCCAGCAGTCGCACTCTCTCAGGGTTGGGCACAGATACGCAGTATTTT.

This clone was seen only once. The V call is TRBV6-4, the J call TRBJ1-6; 10 bases map to TRBD1. In germline, CDR1 is MRHNA, CDR2 SNTAGT. V lost 3 bases to trimming and J lost 9 bases; unmatched junction nucleotides: 5. The CDR3 runs 15 residues. DNA for the CDR3: TGTGCCAGCAGTGAAATCCGGGACAGGGGTTCACCCCTCCACTTT. Encoded protein: CASSEIRDRGSPLHF.

This CDR3 is CASSVSGVNQPQHF. CDR3 nucleotides: TGTGCCAGCAGTGTTTCAGGGGTTAATCAGCCCCAGCATTTT. The rearrangement links TRBV2 to TRBJ1-5; D possibly corresponds to TRBD1 (6 bases). Trimming left V 4 bases short and J 4 bases short, with 11 bases between. This CDR3 spans 14 amino acids. Germline CDR1 and CDR2: SNHLY and FYNNEI. Variable domain in full (rest from reference TRBV2 and TRBJ1-5): EPEVTQTPSHQVTQMGQEVILRCVPISNHLYFYWYRQILGQKVEFLVSFYNNEISEKSEIFDDQFSVERPDGSNFTLKIRSTKLEDSAMYFCASSVSGVNQPQHFGDGTRLSIL.

The chain has TRBV7-3 and TRBJ2-7, with D perhaps matching TRBD1 (6 bases). Germline CDR1 SGHTA, CDR2 FQGTGA. This CDR3 comprises 15 residues. The V gene lost 5 bases and the J gene lost 6 bases, with 20 bases spanning the gap. The CDR3, as DNA: TGTGCCAGCAGCCTACCACAGGGCTATTCGGGCGAGCAGTACTTC. It translates to CASSLPQGYSGEQYF.

This rearrangement joins TRBV19 to TRBJ2-5; 10 bases align to TRBD2. The CDR3 spans 17 residues. Per germline, CDR1 LNHDA and CDR2 SQIVND (reference sequence). The V and J ends lost 5 bases and 4 bases, in that order; junction bases with no gene match: 13. The CDR3 spells CASSRSSGGPRGETQYF. The CDR3 DNA follows: TGTGCCAGTAGTCGATCTAGCGGGGGTCCACGAGGAGAGACCCAGTACTTC.

This sequence joins TRBV6-5 and TRBJ2-5; TRBD1 might be the D (6 bases). Germline V CDR1 and CDR2: MNHEY, SVGAGI. V lost 7 bases and J 3 bases, leaving 15 bases between the germline ends. The CDR3 has 14 amino acids. CDR3 sequence: CASTRGTQKETQYF. The CDR3 DNA is TGTGCCAGCACCAGAGGGACACAGAAAGAGACCCAGTACTTC.

The chain's CDR3 is CASSPGNRGGETQYF. CDR3 bases: TGCGCCAGCAGCCCGGGGAACAGGGGGGGGGAGACCCAGTACTTC. This rearrangement joins TRBV4-3 to TRBJ2-5, with a tentative D call TRBD1 (8 bases). CDR3 size: 15 residues. The ends were cut back, 4 bases at V and 5 bases at J, with 17 bases in the middle. The germline CDR1 and CDR2 sequences are LGHNA and YSLEER.

This clone was counted a single time. The CDR3 DNA follows: TGTGCCAGCAATATGGGGGCCGACACTGAAGCTTTCTTT. Encoded protein: CASNMGADTEAFF. V gene TRBV12-3 or TRBV12-4 combines with J gene TRBJ1-1; maybe TRBD1 (6 bases). Trimming took 7 bases from V and 3 from J, leaving 12 bases between them. This CDR3 contains 13 residues.

The rearrangement links TRBV5-5 to TRBJ2-3, with 9 bases aligning to TRBD2. From germline, CDR1 is SGHKS and CDR2 YYEKEE (reference sequence). V trimming: 7 bases; J trimming: 2 bases; junction bases outside the gene matches: 8. The CDR3 spans 15 residues. CDR3 nucleotides: TGTGCCAGCGGACCTAGCGGGGCCTACACAGATACGCAGTATTTT. It is translated as CASGPSGAYTDTQYF. Supplemented by reference TRBV5-5 and TRBJ2-3, the full variable domain reads DAGVTQSPTHLIKTRGQQVTLRCSPISGHKSVSWYQQVLGQGPQFIFQYYEKEERGRGNFPDRFSARQFPNYSSELNVNALLLGDSALYLCASGPSGAYTDTQYFGPGTRLTVL.

The chain is built from TRBV4-1 and TRBJ1-2; D is perhaps TRBD1 (6 bases). Germline V gene data show CDR1 as MGHRA and CDR2 as YSYEKL. The CDR3 covers 16 residues. The germline V and J ends were trimmed by 4 bases and 2 bases, with 17 bases remaining between them. CDR3 residues: CASSLFRDMNNYGYTF. CDR3 sequence (DNA): TGCGCCAGCAGCCTATTCCGGGACATGAACAACTATGGCTACACCTTC.

This chain links TRBV6-5 with TRBJ1-5; D gene unclear. CDR1 and CDR2 from the germline V gene are MNHEY and SVGAGI. Deletions cut 2 bases from V and 1 base from J, with 9 bases between. The CDR3 runs 15 residues. The CDR3 coding sequence is TGTGCCAGCAGTTACGGCGGCGGGAGCAATCAGCCCCAGCATTTT. Translating gives CASSYGGGSNQPQHF.

V usage is TRBV28 and J usage is TRBJ1-1; a weak D match, TRBD1 (5 bases). The V end was cut by 5 bases, the J end by 1 base, with 14 bases between. The CDR3 covers 15 residues. Germline V gene data show CDR1 as MDHEN and CDR2 as SYDVKM. Here the CDR3 DNA reads TGTGCCAGCAGTCCGGACAAGCATAAGAACACTGAAGCTTTCTTT. Its translation is CASSPDKHKNTEAFF. Full variable domain (rest looked up from reference TRBV28 and TRBJ1-1): DVKVTQSSRYLVKRTGEKVFLECVQDMDHENMFWYRQDPGLGLRLIYFSYDVKMKEKGDIPEGYSVSREKKERFSLILESASTNQTSMYLCASSPDKHKNTEAFFGQGTRLTVV.

This clone showed up just once. A junction boundary mismatches the germline segment, possibly from a read error. V usage is TRBV7-2 and J usage is TRBJ2-7; TRBD2 agrees at 8 bases. This CDR3 is built from 13 residues. Germline lookup yields CDR1 SGHTA and CDR2 FQGNSA. The CDR3 DNA is TGTGCCAGCAGTTTAGCGTTAGCGGGAGAGCAGTACTTC. It specifies CASSLALAGEQYF.

This clone was recorded once. J is TRBJ1-1 and V is TRBV6-2 or TRBV6-3; TRBD1 aligns across 12 bases. V gave up 0 bases and J gave up 4 bases; unmatched junction bases: 9. Germline V gene sequence: CDR1 MNHEY, CDR2 SVGEGT. The length of the CDR3 is 18 residues. The CDR3 nucleotides are TGTGCCAGCAGTTACTCGAGCAGGGACAGGGGGCCGGGCACTGAAGCTTTCTTT. Amino acid sequence: CASSYSSRDRGPGTEAFF.

The J gene is TRBJ2-7, the V gene TRBV12-3 or TRBV12-4, with TRBD2 as a possible D gene (7 bases). The CDR3 spans 11 residues. V lost 8 bases, J lost 12 bases, and 17 bases lay in between. In DNA form, the CDR3 reads TGTGCCAGCCTGTGGGGGGGCTCCATGTACTTC. Translating it yields CASLWGGSMYF.

There are a few counts of this clone. The rearrangement links TRBV28 to TRBJ2-2; 7 nucleotides line up with TRBD2. From germline, CDR1 is MDHEN and CDR2 SYDVKM. CDR3 length: 16 residues. The J segment lost 0 bases and the V segment lost 5 bases, leaving 6 bases of the junction unmatched. CDR3 in DNA: TGTGCCAGCAGTCTCCAGGGAGGGGCGAACACCGGGGAGCTGTTTTTT. Translated: CASSLQGGANTGELFF.

This clone has just a few counts. The V and J genes are TRBV18 and TRBJ2-2; D unresolved. Germline CDR1 reads KGHSH; CDR2 reads LQKENI. The V and J ends lost 3 bases and 3 bases respectively, with 2 bases between them. The length of the CDR3 is 12 residues. The CDR3 loop is CASSPDTGELFF. As DNA, the CDR3 is TGTGCCAGCTCACCCGACACCGGGGAGCTGTTTTTT. Filled out from reference TRBV18 and TRBJ2-2, the complete variable domain reads NAGVMQNPRHLVRRRGQEARLRCSPMKGHSHVYWYRQLPEEGLKFMVYLQKENIIDESGMPKERFSAEFPKEGPSILRIQQVVRGDSAAYFCASSPDTGELFFGEGSRLTVL.